The rows below give T cell receptor beta chains drawn from one sample of a study of Ad26.COV2.S vaccination and SARS-CoV-2 variants. Using immunoSEQ multiplex PCR, the repertoire was profiled, and TCRdb retains in-frame clones only, with some absent. The sample carries approximately 410,000 clones, over 80% recorded once. The material sequenced was peripheral blood, taken in a trial of Ad26.COV2.S vaccine versus placebo. The receptors originated from a person between 18 and 65 years old who received the Ad26.COV2.S COVID-19 vaccine or a placebo. The CDR3 runs from the conserved cysteine through the conserved F or W. Fields, in order: CDR3 length, J gene, V gene, clone size, D gene, CDR3 DNA, CDR3 protein. D genes are given only for firm matches. Clone sizes are given selectively: once, few, many, or a class where the clone is expanded.

14,TRBJ2-3,TRBV11-3,-,-,TGTGCCAGCAGCGGGCCGAGGGGCACAGATACGCAGTATTTT,CASSGPRGTDTQYF
11,TRBJ2-1,TRBV19,-,-,TGTGCCAGTAGTATGGGGAATGAGCAGTTCTTC,CASSMGNEQFF
14,TRBJ1-6,TRBV10-3,-,-,TGTGCCATCAGTGAGGACAGAGATAATTCACCCCTCCACTTT,CAISEDRDNSPLHF
14,TRBJ1-2,TRBV11-2,-,TRBD1,TGTGCCAGCAGCACCGGGACAGGGACCTATGGCTACACCTTC,CASSTGTGTYGYTF
12,TRBJ1-1,TRBV18,-,-,TGTGCCAGCTCACGGGTGAATACTGAAGCTTTCTTT,CASSRVNTEAFF
16,TRBJ2-3,TRBV6-5,-,TRBD2,TGTGCCAGCAGTTATGCTAGCGGGGGAAGCACAGATACGCAGTATTTT,CASSYASGGSTDTQYF
14,TRBJ2-3,TRBV5-1,-,TRBD1,TGCGCCAGCAGCTTGGAAGAGGGGGCGGATACGCAGTATTTT,CASSLEEGADTQYF
16,TRBJ1-2,TRBV4-1,once,TRBD1,TGCGCCAGCAGCCAAGGGGAGACAGGGTCTGGCTATGGCTACACCTTC,CASSQGETGSGYGYTF
14,TRBJ2-5,TRBV19,-,-,TGTGCCAGTAGCCCGGCGACAGGGAGGGAGACCCAGTACTTC,CASSPATGRETQYF
19,TRBJ2-1,TRBV27,-,TRBD1,TGTGCCAGCAGTTTATCGGGGACAGGGGCGAGATCATTCTACAATGAGCAGTTCTTC,CASSLSGTGARSFYNEQFF
13,TRBJ1-2,TRBV11-2,-,-,TGTGCCAGCAGCCCATCCTCAGGGGTCGGCTACACCTTC,CASSPSSGVGYTF
15,TRBJ2-5,TRBV7-7,once,TRBD1,TGTGCCAGCAGCACCGGGACAGGGTCGCTTGTGACCCAGTACTTC,CASSTGTGSLVTQYF
17,TRBJ1-1,TRBV3-1/TRBV3-2,-,TRBD1,TGTGCCAGCAGCCAAAGACCGGACAGGGGGCGCCACACTGAAGCTTTCTTT,CASSQRPDRGRHTEAFF
15,TRBJ2-1,TRBV24-1,-,TRBD1,TGTGCCACCAGTGATAACAGGGGTTCCTACAATGAGCAGTTCTTC,CATSDNRGSYNEQFF
16,TRBJ2-7,TRBV7-8,-,-,TGTGCCAGCAGCTTAGATCCCCGCGGGATATCCTACGAGCAGTACTTC,CASSLDPRGISYEQYF
15,TRBJ1-4,TRBV6-5,-,TRBD1,TGTGCCAGCAGTTACGACAGGGGCCCTAATGAAAAACTGTTTTTT,CASSYDRGPNEKLFF
13,TRBJ1-1,TRBV27,many,-,TGTGCCAGCAGTTTAGTGGAGAACACTGAAGCTTTCTTT,CASSLVENTEAFF
13,TRBJ2-5,TRBV5-6,-,-,TGTGCCAGCAGCCCAGGACGGATGGAGACCCAGTACTTC,CASSPGRMETQYF
16,TRBJ2-1,TRBV5-5,-,-,TGTGCCAGCAGCTTCAGGCAGGGTCGCGTTAGTAATGAGCAGTTCTTC,CASSFRQGRVSNEQFF
16,TRBJ2-2,TRBV7-2,-,TRBD1,TGTGCCAGCAGCCGCGACAGGGGTGGAAGGGCCGGGGAGCTGTTTTTT,CASSRDRGGRAGELFF
18,TRBJ2-7,TRBV3-1/TRBV3-2,-,-,TGTGCCAGCAGCTCCCACGCGGGTCTAGGGATGGAGGTCTACGAGCAGTACTTC,CASSSHAGLGMEVYEQYF
17,TRBJ2-2,TRBV6-2/TRBV6-3,-,-,TGTGCCAGCAGCAAGACCGGGACGCACGCGAACACCGGGGAGCTGTTTTTT,CASSKTGTHANTGELFF
14,TRBJ1-5,TRBV7-2,-,-,TGTGCCAGCAGCTTAGCGAACAAGAATCAGCCCCAGCATTTT,CASSLANKNQPQHF
14,TRBJ1-6,TRBV2,-,TRBD1,TGTGCCAGCCAGGACAGGATTACTGGGTCACCCCTCCACTTT,CASQDRITGSPLHF
16,TRBJ1-5,TRBV5-8,-,TRBD1,TGTGCCAGCAGCTTGGCCTCTGACAGGGGTGGTCAGCCCCAGCATTTT,CASSLASDRGGQPQHF
13,TRBJ1-2,TRBV28,-,-,TGTGCCAGCAGGGGGGGGTTGGGCTATGGCTACACCTTC,CASRGGLGYGYTF
16,TRBJ1-1,TRBV7-9,-,TRBD1,TGTGCCAGCAGCTTCGGGACAGGGAAGGGGAACACTGAAGCTTTCTTT,CASSFGTGKGNTEAFF
16,TRBJ2-1,TRBV6-2/TRBV6-3,once,TRBD1,TGTGCCAGCAGTTACGGGGACAGGGCCAAATACAATGAGCAGTTCTTC,CASSYGDRAKYNEQFF
14,TRBJ2-4,TRBV13,-,-,TGTGCCAGCAGCTTAAAAGGGGACACGGACATTCAGTACTTC,CASSLKGDTDIQYF
13,TRBJ2-7,TRBV28,-,-,TGTGCCAGCAGCGCCCCCTCTGGGTACGAGCAGTACTTC,CASSAPSGYEQYF
14,TRBJ1-1,TRBV28,-,TRBD1,TGTGCCAGCAGGGGGACAGGGCCGAACACTGAAGCTTTCTTT,CASRGTGPNTEAFF
12,TRBJ2-1,TRBV19,-,-,TGTGCCAGTAGTATAGGAGGGGATGAGCAGTTCTTC,CASSIGGDEQFF
15,TRBJ2-3,TRBV5-1,-,-,TGCGCCAGCAGCTTGGTCCAGATACGCACAGATACGCAGTATTTT,CASSLVQIRTDTQYF
13,TRBJ1-1,TRBV3-1/TRBV3-2,-,-,TGTGCCAGCAGGAGGGAGGGGATCCCGACGGCTTTCTTT,CASRREGIPTAFF
19,TRBJ2-3,TRBV7-6,-,TRBD2,TGTGCCAGCAGCCCCTATACTAGCGGGGGGGCCTTAAGCACAGATACGCAGTATTTT,CASSPYTSGGALSTDTQYF
16,TRBJ1-2,TRBV19,-,-,TGTGCCAGTAGTATCTCAGCCGGGACGGGCGTCGGGGGCTACACCTTC,CASSISAGTGVGGYTF
14,TRBJ1-3,TRBV19,-,TRBD1,TGTGCCAGTACCGGACAGGGAAAGGGAAACACCATATATTTT,CASTGQGKGNTIYF
14,TRBJ1-2,TRBV20-1,-,-,TGCAGTGCTAGTGAAAAGGGGTTGAACTATGGCTACACCTTC,CSASEKGLNYGYTF
16,TRBJ1-2,TRBV27,-,-,TGTGCCAGCAGTTTATCCTCCCTGACAGCAAACTATGGCTACACCTTC,CASSLSSLTANYGYTF
18,TRBJ2-6,TRBV11-2,-,-,TGTGCCAGCAGCCCCAGAGCTGGGGGTGCTGGTATGTCCAACGTCCTGACTTTC,CASSPRAGGAGMSNVLTF
14,TRBJ1-1,TRBV7-2,-,-,TGTGCCAGCAGCTTAGATCGGGGATACACTGAAGCTTTCTTT,CASSLDRGYTEAFF
13,TRBJ2-7,TRBV5-1,-,TRBD2,TGCGCCAGCAGCTCGGCGGGGGGCTACGAGCAGTACTTC,CASSSAGGYEQYF
15,TRBJ1-5,TRBV30,-,TRBD1,TGTGCCTGGAGTCGGGACAGGGGGCCAAATCAGCCCCAGCATTTT,CAWSRDRGPNQPQHF
14,TRBJ1-3,TRBV7-2,-,-,TGTGCCAGCAGCTTGGGCTTATCAGGAAACACCATATATTTT,CASSLGLSGNTIYF
15,TRBJ2-7,TRBV28,-,-,TGTGCCAGCAGTTTAGGTTCAGGGAACTCCTACGAGCAGTACTTC,CASSLGSGNSYEQYF
17,TRBJ2-5,TRBV12-2,-,-,TGTGCAAGTCGCTTAGAGGGCCGGGCGAGCGGTCCGAAGACCCAGTACTTC,CASRLEGRASGPKTQYF
19,TRBJ2-6,TRBV9,-,TRBD2,TGTGCCAGCAGCCCCTTTGCGGGGGGGGTTCGGTCTGGGGCCAACGTCCTGACTTTC,CASSPFAGGVRSGANVLTF
11,TRBJ2-1,TRBV18,-,-,TGTGCCAGCTCACTGATAAATGAGCAGTTCTTC,CASSLINEQFF
14,TRBJ2-3,TRBV14,-,-,TGTGCCAGCAGCCAAATCAGAGGCACAGATACGCAGTATTTT,CASSQIRGTDTQYF
15,TRBJ2-3,TRBV7-6,-,TRBD2,TGTGCCAGCAGCCCGCCGGGACTAGCGGGGGGGACGCAGTATTTT,CASSPPGLAGGTQYF
16,TRBJ2-5,TRBV9,-,-,TGTGCCAGCAGCGTCTGGCAGGGAGGAGGACGGGAGACCCAGTACTTC,CASSVWQGGGRETQYF